This is a list of T cell receptor beta chains from one sample in a study of control samples from healthy donors and cancer patients. The assay was immunoSEQ multiplex PCR, and TCRdb's table has in-frame clones only and misses some. The data show 200,000 to 250,000 clones, with roughly 94% seen just once and approximately 1.6% held by the top ten. The sample comprised blood. These receptors all stem from a man in his forties or fifties in good health. Both conserved end residues are part of each CDR3. The D gene is left open where the match is weak. A clone size is listed for some rows: how often the clone was seen (once, few, many), or a class if it is expanded.

D	V	size	J	DNA	CDR3
TRBD1	TRBV19	-	TRBJ2-2	TGTGCCAGTAGGGTCGGGGGACAGGTTAACACCGGGGAGCTGTTTTTT	CASRVGGQVNTGELFF
-	TRBV28	-	TRBJ2-3	TGTGCCAGCAGTGTTGTCTTCACGGGGATCACAGATACGCAGTATTTT	CASSVVFTGITDTQYF
-	TRBV7-8	-	TRBJ2-2	TGTGCCAGCAGCCTGGGACTGTCGAACACCGGGGAGCTGTTTTTT	CASSLGLSNTGELFF
TRBD1	TRBV18	-	TRBJ2-7	TGTGCCAGCTCACAAACCGGGACAGGGGGCTACGAGCAGTACTTC	CASSQTGTGGYEQYF
TRBD2	TRBV5-1	-	TRBJ2-5	TGCGCCAGCAGCCTCTCTAGCGGGGGGGCCCCGAGGGGGACCCAGTACTTC	CASSLSSGGAPRGTQYF
-	TRBV3-1/TRBV3-2	once	TRBJ2-2	TGTGCCAGCAGTCCGGTTTTCGGGGAGCTGTTTTTT	CASSPVFGELFF
-	TRBV2	-	TRBJ1-4	TGTGCCAGCACGGGGTTACCGGGTAATGAAAAACTGTTTTTT	CASTGLPGNEKLFF
-	TRBV11-1	-	TRBJ1-4	TGTGCCAGCAGCTCCGAACCTACGACATCCGAAAAACTGTTTTTT	CASSSEPTTSEKLFF
-	TRBV5-1	-	TRBJ2-3	TGCGCCAGCAGCTTGGTTGGGCGCAATACGCAGTATTTT	CASSLVGRNTQYF
TRBD1	TRBV5-6	-	TRBJ1-2	TGTGCCAGCAGGCCACCCGGGACAGGGTCAAGAGGCTACACCTTC	CASRPPGTGSRGYTF
TRBD2	TRBV10-3	-	TRBJ2-1	TGTGCCATCAGTGAGTCCGGCCTAGCGGGGGGGCCTAAGCAGTTCTTC	CAISESGLAGGPKQFF
-	TRBV30	-	TRBJ1-5	TGTGCCTGGAGGGGAGGGGGGTCATATCAGCCCCAGCATTTT	CAWRGGGSYQPQHF
TRBD2	TRBV4-3	-	TRBJ2-7	TGCGCCAGCAGCCAAGCACCTAGCGGGATCTCCTACGAGCAGTACTTC	CASSQAPSGISYEQYF
-	TRBV5-6	-	TRBJ2-1	TGTGCCAGCACCTCTTGGGGGAGCTCCTACAATGAGCAGTTCTTC	CASTSWGSSYNEQFF
TRBD2	TRBV6-1	-	TRBJ2-5	TGTGCCAGCAGTGATCCCCACGGTAGCGGGGAAGAGACCCAGTACTTC	CASSDPHGSGEETQYF
-	TRBV4-1	-	TRBJ1-1	TGCGCCAGCAGCCAAGGGCGTTCCGGTGAAGCTTTCTTT	CASSQGRSGEAFF
-	TRBV28	-	TRBJ1-5	TGTGCCAGCAGTTTAGGGCAGCGCACCAATCAGCCCCAGCATTTT	CASSLGQRTNQPQHF
TRBD1	TRBV29-1	-	TRBJ2-3	TGCAGCGTTGAAGATAGGACAGGGGCAGATACGCAGTATTTT	CSVEDRTGADTQYF
TRBD1	TRBV28	-	TRBJ1-6	TGTGCCAGCAGGGGACAGGGGGCACCCCTCCACTTT	CASRGQGAPLHF
TRBD2	TRBV5-1	-	TRBJ2-7	TGCGCCAGCAGCCCGTTAGCGGGGCAAGCCTACGAGCAGTACTTC	CASSPLAGQAYEQYF
-	TRBV15	once	TRBJ2-2	TGTGCCACCAGCTTTACCCCAACCGGGTTATCTACCGGGGAGCTGTTTTTT	CATSFTPTGLSTGELFF
-	TRBV30	-	TRBJ1-5	TGTGCCTGGATGAGCGGTGATCAGCCCCAGCATTTT	CAWMSGDQPQHF
TRBD1	TRBV11-2	-	TRBJ1-3	TGTGCCAGCAGCTTAGATCCCCTCAAGACAGGGGGAAACACCATATATTTT	CASSLDPLKTGGNTIYF
-	TRBV6-6	few	TRBJ1-4	TGTGCCAGCAGTTACGGACAGACTGCAACTAATGAAAAACTGTTTTTT	CASSYGQTATNEKLFF
-	TRBV9	-	TRBJ1-4	TGTGCCAGCAGCGTAGGAAGGGGGGCCTCTGGAAAACTGTTTTTT	CASSVGRGASGKLFF
TRBD2	TRBV2	-	TRBJ2-1	TGTGCCAGCAGAGCGGGGCCTCAAAATGAGCAGTTCTTC	CASRAGPQNEQFF
TRBD1	TRBV18	-	TRBJ2-7	TGTGCCAGCTCACCAGGGACAGGCTTAGAGCAGTACTTC	CASSPGTGLEQYF
-	TRBV7-8	-	TRBJ1-2	TGTGCCAGCAGCTTATCGGGAAAGAGAGATGGCTACACCTTC	CASSLSGKRDGYTF
-	TRBV3-1/TRBV3-2	once	TRBJ1-2	TGTGCCAGCAGCTTAGGAGGAGGCTTTAACTATGGCTACACCTTC	CASSLGGGFNYGYTF
-	TRBV28	once	TRBJ2-7	TGTGCCAGCGCCCAGGGCAGGCGGGTTAACGAGCAGTACTTC	CASAQGRRVNEQYF
-	TRBV25-1	-	TRBJ2-6	TGTGCCAGCATAGACAGTGGGGCCAACGTCCTGACTTTC	CASIDSGANVLTF
-	TRBV6-5	once	TRBJ1-2	TGTGCCAGCAGTTACTCCCGGCGGGGGGGGAGCTATGGCTACACCTTC	CASSYSRRGGSYGYTF
-	TRBV28	-	TRBJ2-7	TGTGCCAGCAGTTTATCTTCAGGGGGGTCCTACGAGCAGTACTTC	CASSLSSGGSYEQYF
-	TRBV28	-	TRBJ1-5	TGTGCCAGCAGTTTCAGTGTGCCAGGCAGTCAGCCCCAGCATTTT	CASSFSVPGSQPQHF
-	TRBV28	-	TRBJ1-1	TGTGCCAGCAGTACCCACAGAAGGGTCACTGAAGCTTTCTTT	CASSTHRRVTEAFF
-	TRBV19	once	TRBJ1-1	TGTGCCAGTAGTTCGCAGATGAACACTGAAGCTTTCTTT	CASSSQMNTEAFF
TRBD1	TRBV19	-	TRBJ1-2	TGTGCCAGCTCAGGACAGGGGAACTATGGCTACACCTTC	CASSGQGNYGYTF
-	TRBV4-3	-	TRBJ1-4	TGCGCCAGCAGCCAAGATAAGAGTTCAACTAATGAAAAACTGTTTTTT	CASSQDKSSTNEKLFF